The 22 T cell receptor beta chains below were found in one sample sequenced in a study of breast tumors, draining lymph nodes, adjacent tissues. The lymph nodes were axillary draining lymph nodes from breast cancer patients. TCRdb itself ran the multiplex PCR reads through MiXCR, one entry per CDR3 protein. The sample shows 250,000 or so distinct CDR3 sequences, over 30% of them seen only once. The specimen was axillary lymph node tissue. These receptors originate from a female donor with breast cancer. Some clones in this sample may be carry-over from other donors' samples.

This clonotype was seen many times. The CDR3 DNA reads TGTGCCAGCAGCTCAGGACAGGGGACGGGTCAGCCCCAGCATTTT. This translates into CASSSGQGTGQPQHF. The rearrangement joins TRBV12-3 or TRBV12-4 to TRBJ1-5; 9 bases agree with TRBD1. Losses at the gene ends were 6 bases for V and 6 bases for J; bases not matched to a gene: 9. This CDR3 contains 15 residues.

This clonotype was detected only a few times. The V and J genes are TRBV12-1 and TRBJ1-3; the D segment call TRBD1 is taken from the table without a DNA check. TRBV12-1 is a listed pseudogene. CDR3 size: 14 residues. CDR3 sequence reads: CASSFEQGGNTIYF. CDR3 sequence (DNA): TGTGCCAGCAGCTTTGAACAGGGTGGAAACACCATATATTTT.

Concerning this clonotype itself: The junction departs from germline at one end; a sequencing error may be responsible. The CDR3 spells CASRITSGSYEQCF. The CDR3 DNA reads as TGTGCCAGCAGGATTACTAGCGGGAGTTACGAGCAGTGCTTC. V and J are TRBV28 and TRBJ2-7, with 11 bases that match TRBD2. This CDR3 region has 14 residues. Germline V gene sequence: CDR1 MDHEN, CDR2 SYDVKM.

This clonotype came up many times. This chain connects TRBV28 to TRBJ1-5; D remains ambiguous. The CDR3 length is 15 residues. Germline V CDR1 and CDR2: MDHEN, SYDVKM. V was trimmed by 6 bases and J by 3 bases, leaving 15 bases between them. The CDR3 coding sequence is TGTGCCAGCAGCCCCGTCCGGGCCCCCAATCAGCCCCAGCATTTT. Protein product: CASSPVRAPNQPQHF.

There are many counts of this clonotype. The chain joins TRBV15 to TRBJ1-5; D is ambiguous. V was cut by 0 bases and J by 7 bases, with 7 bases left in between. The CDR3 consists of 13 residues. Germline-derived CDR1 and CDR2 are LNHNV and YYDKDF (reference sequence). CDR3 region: CATSRDNGQPQHF. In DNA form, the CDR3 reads TGTGCCACCAGCAGAGATAACGGACAGCCCCAGCATTTT.

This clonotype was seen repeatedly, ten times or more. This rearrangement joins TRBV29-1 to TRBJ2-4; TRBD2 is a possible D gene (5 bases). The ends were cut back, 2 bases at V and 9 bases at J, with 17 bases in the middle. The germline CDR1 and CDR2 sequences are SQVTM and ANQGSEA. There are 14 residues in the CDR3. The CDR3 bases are TGCAGCGTTGAATTGGCGGAGGTACAAAGCATTCAGTACTTC. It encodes CSVELAEVQSIQYF.

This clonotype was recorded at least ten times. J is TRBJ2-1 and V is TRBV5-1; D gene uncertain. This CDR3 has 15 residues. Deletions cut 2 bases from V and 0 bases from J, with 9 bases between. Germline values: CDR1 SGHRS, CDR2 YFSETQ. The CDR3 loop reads CASSFVSSSYNEQFF. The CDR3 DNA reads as TGCGCCAGCAGCTTTGTGTCCAGCTCCTACAATGAGCAGTTCTTC.

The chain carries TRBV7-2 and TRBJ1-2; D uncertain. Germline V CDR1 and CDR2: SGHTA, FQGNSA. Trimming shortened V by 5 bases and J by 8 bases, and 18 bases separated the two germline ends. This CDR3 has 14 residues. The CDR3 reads CASSPRREISGYTF. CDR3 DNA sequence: TGTGCCAGCAGCCCGAGACGGGAGATTAGCGGCTACACCTTC.

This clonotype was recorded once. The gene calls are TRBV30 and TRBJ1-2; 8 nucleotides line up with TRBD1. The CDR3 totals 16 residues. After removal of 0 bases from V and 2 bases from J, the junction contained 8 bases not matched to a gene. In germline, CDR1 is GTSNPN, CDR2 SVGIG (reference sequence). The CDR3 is CAWSVLTGGLNYGYTF. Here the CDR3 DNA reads TGTGCCTGGAGTGTTTTAACAGGGGGACTAAACTATGGCTACACCTTC.

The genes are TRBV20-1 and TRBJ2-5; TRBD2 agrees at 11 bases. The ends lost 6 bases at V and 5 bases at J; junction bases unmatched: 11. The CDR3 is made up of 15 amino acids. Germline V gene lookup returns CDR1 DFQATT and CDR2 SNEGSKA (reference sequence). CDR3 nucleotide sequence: TGCAGTGCGACCCCGGCTAGCGGGAGGCGGGAGACCCAGTACTTC. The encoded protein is CSATPASGRRETQYF.

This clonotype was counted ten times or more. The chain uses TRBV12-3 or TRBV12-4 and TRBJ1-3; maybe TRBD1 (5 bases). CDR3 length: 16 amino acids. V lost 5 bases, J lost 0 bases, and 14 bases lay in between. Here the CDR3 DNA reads TGTGCCAGCAGTAAACAGGTTCGGGTCTCTGGAAACACCATATATTTT. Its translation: CASSKQVRVSGNTIYF.

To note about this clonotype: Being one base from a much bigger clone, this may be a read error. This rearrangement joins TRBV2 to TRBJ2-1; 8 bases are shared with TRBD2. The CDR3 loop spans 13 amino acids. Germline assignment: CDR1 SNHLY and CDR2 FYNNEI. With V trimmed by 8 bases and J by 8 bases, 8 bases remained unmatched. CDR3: CASGVLLADEQFF. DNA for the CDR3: TGTGCCAGCGGTGTGCTACTAGCGGATGAGCAGTTCTTC. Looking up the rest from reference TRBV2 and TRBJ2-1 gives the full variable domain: EPEVTQTPSHQVTQMGQEVILRCVPISNHLYFYWYRQILGQKVEFLVSFYNNEISEKSEIFDDQFSVERPDGSNFTLKIRSTKLEDSAMYFCASGVLLADEQFFGPGTRLTVL.

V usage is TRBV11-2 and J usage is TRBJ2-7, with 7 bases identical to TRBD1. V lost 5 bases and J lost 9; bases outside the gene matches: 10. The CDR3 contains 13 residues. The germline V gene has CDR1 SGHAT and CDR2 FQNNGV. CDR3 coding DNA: TGTGCCAGCAGCAGCGACAGGGTCGGCGGGCAGTACTTC. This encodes CASSSDRVGGQYF.

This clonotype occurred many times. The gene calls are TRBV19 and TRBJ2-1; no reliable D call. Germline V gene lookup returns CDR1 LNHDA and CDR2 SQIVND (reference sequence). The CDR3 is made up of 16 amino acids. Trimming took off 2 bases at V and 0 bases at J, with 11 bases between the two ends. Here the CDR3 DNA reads TGTGCCAGTAGTATACCCCCGGGCAGCTCCTACAATGAGCAGTTCTTC. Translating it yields CASSIPPGSSYNEQFF.

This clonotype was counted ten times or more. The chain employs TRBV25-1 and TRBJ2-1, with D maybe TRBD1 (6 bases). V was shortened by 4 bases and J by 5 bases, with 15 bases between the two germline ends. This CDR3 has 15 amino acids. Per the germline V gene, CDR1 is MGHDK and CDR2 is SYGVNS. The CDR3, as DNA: TGTGCCAGCAGTGCAGGGGCAGGGGATAACAATGAGCAGTTCTTC. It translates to CASSAGAGDNNEQFF. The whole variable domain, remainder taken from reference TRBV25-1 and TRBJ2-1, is EADIYQTPRYLVIGTGKKITLECSQTMGHDKMYWYQQDPGMELHLIHYSYGVNSTEKGDLSSESTVSRIRTEHFPLTLESARPSHTSQYLCASSAGAGDNNEQFFGPGTRLTVL.

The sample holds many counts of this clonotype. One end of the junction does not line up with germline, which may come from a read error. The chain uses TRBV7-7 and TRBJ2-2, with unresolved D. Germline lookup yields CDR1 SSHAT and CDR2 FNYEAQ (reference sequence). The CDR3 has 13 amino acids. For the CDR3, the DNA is TGTGCTAGCAGCAACAGGAACACCGGGGAGCTGTTTTTT. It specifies CASSNRNTGELFF.

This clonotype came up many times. DNA of the CDR3: TGTGCCAGCAGCCCACAGACCGGGACGCAGGCCGAGCAGTACTTC. Its protein is CASSPQTGTQAEQYF. The V and J genes are TRBV9 and TRBJ2-7; possibly TRBD1 or TRBD2 for D (5 bases each). V lost 4 bases to trimming and J lost 6 bases, with 20 bases between them. The CDR3 has 15 residues. Germline V gene data show CDR1 as SGDLS and CDR2 as YYNGEE.

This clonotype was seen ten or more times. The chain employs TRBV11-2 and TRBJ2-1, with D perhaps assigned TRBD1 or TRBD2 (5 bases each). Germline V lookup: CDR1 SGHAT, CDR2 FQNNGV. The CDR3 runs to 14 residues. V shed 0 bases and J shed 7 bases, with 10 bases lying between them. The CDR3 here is CASSLEGVWNEQFF. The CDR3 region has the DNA TGTGCCAGCAGCTTAGAGGGGGTTTGGAATGAGCAGTTCTTC.

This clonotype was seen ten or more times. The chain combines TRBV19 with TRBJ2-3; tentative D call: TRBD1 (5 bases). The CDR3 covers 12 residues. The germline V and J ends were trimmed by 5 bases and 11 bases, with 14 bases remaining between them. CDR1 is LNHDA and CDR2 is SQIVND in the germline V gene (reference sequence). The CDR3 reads CASSSGPAGQYF. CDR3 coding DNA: TGTGCCAGTAGTTCAGGGCCTGCTGGGCAGTATTTT.

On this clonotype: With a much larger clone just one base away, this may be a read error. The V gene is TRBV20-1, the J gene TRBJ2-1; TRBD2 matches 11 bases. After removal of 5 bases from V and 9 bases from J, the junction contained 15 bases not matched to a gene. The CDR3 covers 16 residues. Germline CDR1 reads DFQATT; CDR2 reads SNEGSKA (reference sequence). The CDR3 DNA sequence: TGCAGTGCTGGTGGATCGTTGACTAGCGGGATCGGTGAGCAGTTCTTC. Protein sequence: CSAGGSLTSGIGEQFF.

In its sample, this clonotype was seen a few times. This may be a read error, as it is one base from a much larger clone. The CDR3: CSARDPSGRAYEQSF. The CDR3 nucleotides read TGCAGTGCTAGGGACCCTAGCGGGAGGGCCTATGAGCAGTCCTTC. The chain recombines TRBV20-1 with TRBJ2-1; 12 nucleotides agree with TRBD2. CDR1 and CDR2 from the germline V gene are DFQATT and SNEGSKA (reference sequence). The CDR3 runs 15 residues.

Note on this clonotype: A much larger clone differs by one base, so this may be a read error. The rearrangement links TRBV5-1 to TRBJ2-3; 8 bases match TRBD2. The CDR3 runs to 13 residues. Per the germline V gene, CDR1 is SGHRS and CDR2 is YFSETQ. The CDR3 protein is CAGSLGLADTQYF. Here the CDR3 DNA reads TGCGCCGGCAGTTTGGGACTAGCAGATACGCAGTATTTT.